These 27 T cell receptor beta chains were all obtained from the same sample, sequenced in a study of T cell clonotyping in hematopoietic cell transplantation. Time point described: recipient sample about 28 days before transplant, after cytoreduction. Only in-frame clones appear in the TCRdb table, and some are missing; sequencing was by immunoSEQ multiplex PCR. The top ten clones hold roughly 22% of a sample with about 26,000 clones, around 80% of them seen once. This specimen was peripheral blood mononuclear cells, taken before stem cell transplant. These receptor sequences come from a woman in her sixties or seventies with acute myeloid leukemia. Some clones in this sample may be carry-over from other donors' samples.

CDR3 sequence reads: CASSRPGVFGQPQHF. The CDR3 region has the DNA TGTGCCAGCAGCCGACCAGGGGTATTCGGGCAGCCCCAGCATTTT. The chain employs TRBV7-2 and TRBJ1-5; D is possibly TRBD1 (6 bases). The germline V and J ends were trimmed by 5 bases and 7 bases, with 18 bases remaining between them. This CDR3 region has 15 residues. CDR1 is SGHTA, CDR2 FQGNSA, per germline.

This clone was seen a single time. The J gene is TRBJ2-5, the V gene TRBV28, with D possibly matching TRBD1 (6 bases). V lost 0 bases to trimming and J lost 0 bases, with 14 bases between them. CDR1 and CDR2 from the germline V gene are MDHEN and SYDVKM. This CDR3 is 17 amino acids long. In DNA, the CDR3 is TGTGCCAGCAGTTTATGGTTCGGACAGAACAACCAAGAGACCCAGTACTTC. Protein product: CASSLWFGQNNQETQYF.

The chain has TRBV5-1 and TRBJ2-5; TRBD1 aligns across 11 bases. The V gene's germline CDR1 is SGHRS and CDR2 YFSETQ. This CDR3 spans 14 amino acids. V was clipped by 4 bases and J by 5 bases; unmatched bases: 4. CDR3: CASSLGTGGETQYF. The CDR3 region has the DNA TGCGCCAGCAGCCTCGGGACAGGGGGGGAGACCCAGTACTTC.

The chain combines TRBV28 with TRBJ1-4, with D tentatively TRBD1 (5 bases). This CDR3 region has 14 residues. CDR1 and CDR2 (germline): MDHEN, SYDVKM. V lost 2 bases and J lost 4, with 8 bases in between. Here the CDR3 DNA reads TGTGCCAGCAGTTTAACAGGAGATAATGAAAAACTGTTTTTT. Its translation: CASSLTGDNEKLFF.

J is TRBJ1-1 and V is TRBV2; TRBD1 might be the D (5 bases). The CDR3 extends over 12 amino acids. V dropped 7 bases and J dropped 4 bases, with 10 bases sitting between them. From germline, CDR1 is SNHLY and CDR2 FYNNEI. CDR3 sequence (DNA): TGTGCCAGCATCAATAGGGGCACTGAAGCTTTCTTT. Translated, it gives CASINRGTEAFF.

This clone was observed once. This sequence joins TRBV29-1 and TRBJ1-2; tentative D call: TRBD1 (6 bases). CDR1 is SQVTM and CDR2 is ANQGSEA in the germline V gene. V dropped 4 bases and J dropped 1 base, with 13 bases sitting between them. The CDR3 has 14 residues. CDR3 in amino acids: CSVVLQGYNYGYTF. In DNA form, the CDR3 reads TGCAGCGTTGTTCTGCAGGGGTATAACTATGGCTACACCTTC.

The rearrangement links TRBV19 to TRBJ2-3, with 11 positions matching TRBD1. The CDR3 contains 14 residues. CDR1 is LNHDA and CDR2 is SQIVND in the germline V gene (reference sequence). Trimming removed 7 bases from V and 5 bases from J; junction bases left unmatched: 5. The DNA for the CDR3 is TGTGCCAGTATCGGACAGGGGGCTGGAGATACGCAGTATTTT. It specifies CASIGQGAGDTQYF.

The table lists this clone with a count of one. Here the CDR3 DNA reads TGTGCCAGTAGTATGCAGGGGGCGGGACAGCCCCAGCATTTT. Translation: CASSMQGAGQPQHF. This chain connects TRBV19 to TRBJ1-5; 8 bases align to TRBD1. The CDR3 runs 14 residues. Trimming took 3 bases from V and 7 from J; bases not matched to a gene: 5. Germline CDR1 and CDR2: LNHDA and SQIVND (reference sequence).

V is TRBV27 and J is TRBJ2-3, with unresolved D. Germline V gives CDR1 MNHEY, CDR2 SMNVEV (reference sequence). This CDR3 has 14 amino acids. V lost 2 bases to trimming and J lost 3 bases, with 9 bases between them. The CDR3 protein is CASSLAPGTDTQYF. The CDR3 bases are TGTGCCAGCAGTTTAGCCCCCGGGACAGATACGCAGTATTTT.

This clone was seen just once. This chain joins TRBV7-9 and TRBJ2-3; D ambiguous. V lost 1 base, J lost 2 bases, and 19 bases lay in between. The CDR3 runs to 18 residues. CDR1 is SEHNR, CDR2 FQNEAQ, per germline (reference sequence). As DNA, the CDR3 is TGTGCCAGCAGCTTAGGAAGCGCGGCAGGTTTATTCACAGATACGCAGTATTTT. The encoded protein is CASSLGSAAGLFTDTQYF. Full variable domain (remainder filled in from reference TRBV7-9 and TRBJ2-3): DTGVSQNPRHKITKRGQNVTFRCDPISEHNRLYWYRQTLGQGPEFLTYFQNEAQLEKSRLLSDRFSAERPKGSFSTLEIQRTEQGDSAMYLCASSLGSAAGLFTDTQYFGPGTRLTVL.

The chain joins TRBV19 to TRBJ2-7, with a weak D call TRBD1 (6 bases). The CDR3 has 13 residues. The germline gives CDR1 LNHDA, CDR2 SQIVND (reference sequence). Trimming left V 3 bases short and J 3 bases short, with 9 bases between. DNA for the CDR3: TGTGCCAGTAGTATTCGAGGGGGCTACGAGCAGTACTTC. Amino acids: CASSIRGGYEQYF.

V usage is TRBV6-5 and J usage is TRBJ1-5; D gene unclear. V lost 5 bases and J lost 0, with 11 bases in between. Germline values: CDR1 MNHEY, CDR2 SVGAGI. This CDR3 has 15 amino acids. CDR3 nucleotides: TGTGCCAGCAGTCCCTGGGAGGATAGCAATCAGCCCCAGCATTTT. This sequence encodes CASSPWEDSNQPQHF.

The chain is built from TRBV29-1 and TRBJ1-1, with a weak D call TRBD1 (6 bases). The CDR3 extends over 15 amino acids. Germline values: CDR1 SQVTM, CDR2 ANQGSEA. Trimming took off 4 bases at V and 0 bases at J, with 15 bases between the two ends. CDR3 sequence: CSVVWGPSMNTEAFF. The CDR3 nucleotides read TGCAGCGTTGTTTGGGGGCCCTCCATGAACACTGAAGCTTTCTTT.

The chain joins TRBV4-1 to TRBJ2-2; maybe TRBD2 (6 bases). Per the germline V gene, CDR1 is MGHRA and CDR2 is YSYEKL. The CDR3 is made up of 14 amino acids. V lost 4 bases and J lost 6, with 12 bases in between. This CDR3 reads CASSPLGGSGELFF. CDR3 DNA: TGCGCCAGCAGCCCCCTCGGGGGATCCGGGGAGCTGTTTTTT.

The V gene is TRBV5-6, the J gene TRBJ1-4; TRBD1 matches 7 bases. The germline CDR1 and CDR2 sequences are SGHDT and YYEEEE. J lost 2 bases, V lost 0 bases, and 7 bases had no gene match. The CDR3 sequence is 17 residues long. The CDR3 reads CASSLGQGLGTNEKLFF. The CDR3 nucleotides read TGTGCCAGCAGCTTGGGACAGGGACTTGGCACTAATGAAAAACTGTTTTTT.

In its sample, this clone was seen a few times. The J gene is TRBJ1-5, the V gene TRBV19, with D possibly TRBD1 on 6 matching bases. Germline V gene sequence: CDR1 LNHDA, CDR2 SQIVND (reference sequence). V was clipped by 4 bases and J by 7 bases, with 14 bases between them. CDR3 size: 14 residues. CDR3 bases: TGTGCCAGTAGTAAATACAGGGACCGGCAGCCCCAGCATTTT. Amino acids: CASSKYRDRQPQHF.

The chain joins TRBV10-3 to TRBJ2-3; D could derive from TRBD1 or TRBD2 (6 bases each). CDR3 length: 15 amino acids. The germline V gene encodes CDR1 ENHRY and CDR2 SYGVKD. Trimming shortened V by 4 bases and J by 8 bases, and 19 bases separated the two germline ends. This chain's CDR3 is CAISAQRGQLSTQYF. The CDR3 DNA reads TGTGCCATCAGTGCCCAACGGGGGCAACTCAGTACGCAGTATTTT.

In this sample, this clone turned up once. CDR3 sequence (DNA): TGTGCCAGCAGTTCGCCCCGGGACGGAAACACTGAAGCTTTCTTT. This codes for CASSSPRDGNTEAFF. The rearrangement uses TRBV28 and TRBJ1-1; tentative D call: TRBD1 (5 bases). The ends were cut back, 4 bases at V and 2 bases at J, with 14 bases in the middle. The CDR3 has 15 residues. The germline V gene has CDR1 MDHEN and CDR2 SYDVKM.

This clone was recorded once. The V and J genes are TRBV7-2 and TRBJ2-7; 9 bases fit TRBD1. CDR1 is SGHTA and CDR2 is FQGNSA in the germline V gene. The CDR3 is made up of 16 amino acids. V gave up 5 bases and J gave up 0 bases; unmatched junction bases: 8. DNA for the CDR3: TGTGCCAGCAGCCCCGGACAGGGGAAACCCTCCTACGAGCAGTACTTC. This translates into CASSPGQGKPSYEQYF. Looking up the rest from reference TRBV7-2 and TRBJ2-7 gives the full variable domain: GAGVSQSPSNKVTEKGKDVELRCDPISGHTALYWYRQSLGQGLEFLIYFQGNSAPDKSGLPSDRFSAERTGGSVSTLTIQRTQQEDSAVYLCASSPGQGKPSYEQYFGPGTRLTVT.

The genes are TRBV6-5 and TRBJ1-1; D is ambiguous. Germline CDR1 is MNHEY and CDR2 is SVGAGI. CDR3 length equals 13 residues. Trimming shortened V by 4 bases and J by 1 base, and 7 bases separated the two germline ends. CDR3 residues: CASSLTQNTEAFF. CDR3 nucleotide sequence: TGTGCCAGCAGTTTGACACAGAACACTGAAGCTTTCTTT.

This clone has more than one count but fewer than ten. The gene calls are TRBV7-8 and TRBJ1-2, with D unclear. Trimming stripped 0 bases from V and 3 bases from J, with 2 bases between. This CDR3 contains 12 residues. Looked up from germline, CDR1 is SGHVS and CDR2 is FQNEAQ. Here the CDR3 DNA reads TGTGCCAGCAGCTTAGCGGACTATGGCTACACCTTC. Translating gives CASSLADYGYTF. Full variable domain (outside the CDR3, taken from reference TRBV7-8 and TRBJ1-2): GAGVSQSPRYKVAKRGQDVALRCDPISGHVSLFWYQQALGQGPEFLTYFQNEAQLDKSGLPSDRFFAERPEGSVSTLKIQRTQQEDSAVYLCASSLADYGYTFGSGTRLTVV.

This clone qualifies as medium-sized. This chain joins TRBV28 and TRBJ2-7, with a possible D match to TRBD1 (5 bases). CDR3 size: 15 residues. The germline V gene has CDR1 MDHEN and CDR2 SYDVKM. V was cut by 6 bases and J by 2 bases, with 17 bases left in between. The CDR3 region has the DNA TGTGCCAGCAGAACGACAGTTAAGGGTCCCTACGAGCAGTACTTC. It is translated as CASRTTVKGPYEQYF.

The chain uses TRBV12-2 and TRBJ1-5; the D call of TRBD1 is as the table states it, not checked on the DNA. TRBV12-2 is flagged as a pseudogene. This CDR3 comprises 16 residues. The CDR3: CASRLGGQGYNQPQHF. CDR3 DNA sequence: TGTGCAAGTCGCTTAGGCGGACAGGGGTACAATCAGCCCCAGCATTTT.

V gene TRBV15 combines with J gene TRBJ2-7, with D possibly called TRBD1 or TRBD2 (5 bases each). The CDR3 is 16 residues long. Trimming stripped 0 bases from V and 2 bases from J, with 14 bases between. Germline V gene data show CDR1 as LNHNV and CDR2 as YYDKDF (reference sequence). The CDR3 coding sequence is TGTGCCACCAGCAGAGATATGAGGGGCCGGACCTACGAGCAGTACTTC. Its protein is CATSRDMRGRTYEQYF.

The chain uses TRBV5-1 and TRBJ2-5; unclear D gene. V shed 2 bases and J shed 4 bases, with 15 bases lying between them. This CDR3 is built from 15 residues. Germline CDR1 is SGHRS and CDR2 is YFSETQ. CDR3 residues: CASSFLGTPIETQYF. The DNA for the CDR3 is TGCGCCAGCAGCTTTTTGGGCACCCCAATAGAGACCCAGTACTTC.

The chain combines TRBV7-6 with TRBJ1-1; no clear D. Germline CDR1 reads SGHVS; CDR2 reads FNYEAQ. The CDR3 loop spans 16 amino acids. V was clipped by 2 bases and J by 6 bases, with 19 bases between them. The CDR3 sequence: CASSLWSVKGGSEAFF. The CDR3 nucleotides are TGTGCCAGCAGCTTATGGTCGGTAAAAGGCGGCTCTGAAGCTTTCTTT.

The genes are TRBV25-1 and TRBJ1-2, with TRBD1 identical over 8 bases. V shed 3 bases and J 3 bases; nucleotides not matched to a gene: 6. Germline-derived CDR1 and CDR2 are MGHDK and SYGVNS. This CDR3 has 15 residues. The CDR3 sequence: CASSDGQGIYYGYTF. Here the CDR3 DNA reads TGTGCCAGCAGTGACGGACAGGGAATTTACTATGGCTACACCTTC.